This section outlines one T cell receptor beta chain sequence together with its context. Its specificity is not known. This CDR3 has 15 residues. Germline V gives CDR1 GTSNPN, CDR2 SVGIG (reference sequence). V lost 3 bases, J lost 2 bases, and 11 bases lay in between. Sequencing used immunoSEQ multiplex PCR; TCRdb keeps in-frame clones, though not all of them. The table has some 10,000 clones, 91% seen once; the top ten hold 9% to 15%. This sample is part of a study of chemoradiotherapy in HPV16-positive cancers. Whole-study results and caveats: Candidate HPV-specific clones and E7-related TCR motifs grew in tumor during treatment.

Samples were taken several times over chemoradiotherapy. The V gene is TRBV30, the J gene TRBJ2-6; perhaps TRBD1 as D (5 bases). Here the sequenced sample was blood, taken from a patient who underwent chemoradiotherapy. The clonotype was recovered from a human donor with HPV-associated anogenital cancer. CDR3 nucleotide sequence: TGTGCCTGGAGGGAATGGGGCCCTGGGGCCAACGTCCTGACTTTC. The encoded protein is CAWREWGPGANVLTF.